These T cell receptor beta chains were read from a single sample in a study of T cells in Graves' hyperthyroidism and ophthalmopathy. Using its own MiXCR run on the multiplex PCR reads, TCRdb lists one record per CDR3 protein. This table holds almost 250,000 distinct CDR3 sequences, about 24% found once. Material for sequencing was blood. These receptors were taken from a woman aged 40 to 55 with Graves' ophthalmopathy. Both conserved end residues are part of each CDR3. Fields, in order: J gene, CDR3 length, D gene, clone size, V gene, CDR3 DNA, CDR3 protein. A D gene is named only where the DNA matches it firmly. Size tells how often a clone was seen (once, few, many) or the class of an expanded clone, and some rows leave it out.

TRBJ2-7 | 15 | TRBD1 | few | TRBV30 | TGTGCCTGGGCGAACCGGGACAGGGAGACCGGCGAGCAGTACTTC | CAWANRDRETGEQYF
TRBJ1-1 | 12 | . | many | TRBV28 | TGTGCCAGCAGTTCAGCGAGCCCGGGGGCTTTCTTT | CASSSASPGAFF
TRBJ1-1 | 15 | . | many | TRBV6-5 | TGTGCCAGCAGTTCTACAGGGACTCTAGCCACTGAAGCTTTCTTT | CASSSTGTLATEAFF
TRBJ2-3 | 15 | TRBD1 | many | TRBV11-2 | TGTGCCAGCAGCCCAAGACAGGGGGCAACAGATACGCAGTATTTT | CASSPRQGATDTQYF
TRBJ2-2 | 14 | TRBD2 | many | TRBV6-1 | TGTGCCAGCAGACAGCGGGAGATTACCGGGGAGCTGTTTTTT | CASRQREITGELFF
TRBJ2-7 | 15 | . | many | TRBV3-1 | TGTGCCAGCAGCCAAAAGGGCGCGGGATACTACGAGCAGTACTTC | CASSQKGAGYYEQYF
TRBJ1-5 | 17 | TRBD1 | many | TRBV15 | TGTGCCACCAGCAGGAGGGGGAGGGGGCTTAGCAATCAGCCCCAGCATTTT | CATSRRGRGLSNQPQHF
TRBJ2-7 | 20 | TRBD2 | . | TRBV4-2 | TGTGCCAGCAGCCAAGCCCCCGGAGGACTAGCGGGAGGTCCCTCCTACGAGCAGTACTTC | CASSQAPGGLAGGPSYEQYF
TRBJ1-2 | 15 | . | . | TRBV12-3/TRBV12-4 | TGTGCCAGCAGTCCCTCGGGGCAGGGTCGGCATGGCTACACCTTC | CASSPSGQGRHGYTF
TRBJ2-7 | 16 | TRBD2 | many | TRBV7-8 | TGTGCCAGCAGCCCCGGACTAGCGGGAATAACCTACGAGCAGTACTTC | CASSPGLAGITYEQYF
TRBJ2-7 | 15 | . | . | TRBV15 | TGTGCCACCAGCAGAGATAGTTTAGGAGTAGACGAGCAGTACTTC | CATSRDSLGVDEQYF
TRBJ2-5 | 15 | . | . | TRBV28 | TGTGCCAGCAGTTACGGGGCAGGCCCTGGGGAGACCCAGTACTTC | CASSYGAGPGETQYF
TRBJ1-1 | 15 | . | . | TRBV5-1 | TGCGCCAGCAGCTTGGATCCGATTCCGAACACTGAAGCTTTCTTT | CASSLDPIPNTEAFF
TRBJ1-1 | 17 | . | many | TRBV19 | TGTGCCAGTAGTATTGGAGACATTACTTTCTTAAACACTGAAGCTTTCTTT | CASSIGDITFLNTEAFF
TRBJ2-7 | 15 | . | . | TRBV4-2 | TGTGCCAGCAGTTTAGGGTTAGGGGGGTCGAGCGAGCAGTACTTC | CASSLGLGGSSEQYF
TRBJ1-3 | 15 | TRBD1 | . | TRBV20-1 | TGCAGTGCTAGGCCAGGGACAGTCTCTGGAAACACCATATATTTT | CSARPGTVSGNTIYF
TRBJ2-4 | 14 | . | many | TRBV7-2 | TGTGCCAGCAGTTCCCCAAATGCCAAAAACATTCAGTACTTC | CASSSPNAKNIQYF
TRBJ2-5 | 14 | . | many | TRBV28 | TGTGCCAGCAGTTTCACCGGAACTCAAGAGACCCAGTACTTC | CASSFTGTQETQYF
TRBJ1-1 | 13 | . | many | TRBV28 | TGTGCCAGCGACCGTAGGGGGAGGACTGAAGCTTTCTTT | CASDRRGRTEAFF
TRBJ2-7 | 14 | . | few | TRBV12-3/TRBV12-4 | TGTGCCAGCAGTTTAGCCCCGGTCGGCTACGAGCAGTACTTC | CASSLAPVGYEQYF
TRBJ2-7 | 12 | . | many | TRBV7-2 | TGTGCCAGCAGCTTATACAGATCCGAGCAGTACTTC | CASSLYRSEQYF
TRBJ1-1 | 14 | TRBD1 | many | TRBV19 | TGTGCCAGTAAGCCAGGGGGCCTGAACACTGAAGCTTTCTTT | CASKPGGLNTEAFF
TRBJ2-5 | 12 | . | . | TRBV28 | TGTGCCAGCAGAGACACCCGGGAGACCCAGTACTTC | CASRDTRETQYF
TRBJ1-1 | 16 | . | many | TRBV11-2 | TGTGCCAGCAGCTTAGATCCAGGGTTGCGGGGAGGGAAAGCTTTCTTT | CASSLDPGLRGGKAFF
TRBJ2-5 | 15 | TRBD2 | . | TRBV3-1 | TGTGCCAGCAGTTACTTAGCGGGCCTCCAAGAGACCCAGTACTTC | CASSYLAGLQETQYF
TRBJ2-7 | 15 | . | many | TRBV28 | TGTGCCAGCAGTTTGTTTGGGCAGGTGACCTACGAGCAGTACTTC | CASSLFGQVTYEQYF
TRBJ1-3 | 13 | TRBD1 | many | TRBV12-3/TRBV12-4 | TGTGCCAGCAGTTTAGGGGACAGGGTCACCATATATTTT | CASSLGDRVTIYF
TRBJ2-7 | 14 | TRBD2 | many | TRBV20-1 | TGCAGTGCTAGAGTCAGCGGGGGGAACTACGGGCAGTACTTC | CSARVSGGNYGQYF
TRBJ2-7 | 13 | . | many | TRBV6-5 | TGTGCCAGCAGTTACGGTACCTTCAACGAGCAGTACTTC | CASSYGTFNEQYF
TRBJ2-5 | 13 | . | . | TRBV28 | TGTGCCAGCATACCTACGGGGGAAGAGACCCAGTACTTC | CASIPTGEETQYF
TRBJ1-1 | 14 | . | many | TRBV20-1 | TGCAGTGCTAGAGGGTCGGGATGGGACACTGAAGCTTTCTTT | CSARGSGWDTEAFF
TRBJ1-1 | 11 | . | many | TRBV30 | TGTGCCTGGAGTGTTGGAGGGTTAGCTTTCTTT | CAWSVGGLAFF
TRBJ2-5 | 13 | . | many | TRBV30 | TGTGCCTGGGCAGGGTCGGGCCAAGAGACCCAGTACTTC | CAWAGSGQETQYF
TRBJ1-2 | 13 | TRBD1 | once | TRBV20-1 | TGCAGTGCTAGGGACAGGGGCATTGATGGCTACACCTTC | CSARDRGIDGYTF
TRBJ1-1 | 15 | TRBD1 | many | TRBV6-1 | TGTGCCAGCAGTAGCCCGAGACAGGGCGACACTGAAGCTTTCTTT | CASSSPRQGDTEAFF
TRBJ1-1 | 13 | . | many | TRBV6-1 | TGTGCCAGCGGTATTTACAGGGCCTCTGAAGCTTTCTTT | CASGIYRASEAFF
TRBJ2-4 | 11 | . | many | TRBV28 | TGTGCCAGCAGAAAGGGGGGCGGGGAGTACTTC | CASRKGGGEYF
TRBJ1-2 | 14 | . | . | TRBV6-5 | TGTGCCAGCAGTTACTCCGTTCCGGTTAATGGCTACACCTTC | CASSYSVPVNGYTF
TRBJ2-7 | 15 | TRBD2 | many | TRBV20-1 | TGCAGTGCTAGAGTCCCTCTTGCGGGAGTCAGCGAGCAGTACTTC | CSARVPLAGVSEQYF
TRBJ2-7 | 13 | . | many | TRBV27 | TGTGCCAGCAGTTTTGGGGGTGGCTACGAGCAGTACTTC | CASSFGGGYEQYF
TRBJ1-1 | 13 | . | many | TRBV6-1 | TGTGCCAGCAGTGATCCCCCCGGGACAGAAGCTTTCTTT | CASSDPPGTEAFF
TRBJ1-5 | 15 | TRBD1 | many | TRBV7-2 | TGTGCCAGCAGCCCATGGACAGGGGGCAATCAGCCCCAGCATTTT | CASSPWTGGNQPQHF
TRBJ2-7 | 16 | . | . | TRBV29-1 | TGCAGCGTTGAAGATGGGGGCATCGGCCACTCCTACGAGCAGTACTTC | CSVEDGGIGHSYEQYF
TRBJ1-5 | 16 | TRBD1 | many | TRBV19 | TGTGCCAGTAGTATAGAAGGCACAGGGGACGGGCAGCCCCAGCATTTT | CASSIEGTGDGQPQHF
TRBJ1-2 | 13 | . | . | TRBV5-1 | TGCGCCAGCAGCTTGAGTGAAATCGATGGCTACACCTTC | CASSLSEIDGYTF